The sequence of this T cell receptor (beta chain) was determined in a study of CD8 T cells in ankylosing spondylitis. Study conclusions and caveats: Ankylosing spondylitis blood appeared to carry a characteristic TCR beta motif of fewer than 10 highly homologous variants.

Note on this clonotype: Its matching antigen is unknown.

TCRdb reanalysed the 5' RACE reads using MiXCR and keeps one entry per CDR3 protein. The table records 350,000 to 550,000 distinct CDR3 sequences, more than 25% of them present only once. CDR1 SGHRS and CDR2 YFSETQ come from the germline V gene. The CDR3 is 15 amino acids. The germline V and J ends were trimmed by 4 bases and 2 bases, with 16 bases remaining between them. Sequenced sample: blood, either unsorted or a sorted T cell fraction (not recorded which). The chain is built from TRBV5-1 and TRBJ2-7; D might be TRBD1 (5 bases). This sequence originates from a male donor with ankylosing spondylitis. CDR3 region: CASSPDRGPPYEQYF. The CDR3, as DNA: TGCGCCAGCAGCCCCGACAGAGGACCTCCCTACGAGCAGTACTTC.